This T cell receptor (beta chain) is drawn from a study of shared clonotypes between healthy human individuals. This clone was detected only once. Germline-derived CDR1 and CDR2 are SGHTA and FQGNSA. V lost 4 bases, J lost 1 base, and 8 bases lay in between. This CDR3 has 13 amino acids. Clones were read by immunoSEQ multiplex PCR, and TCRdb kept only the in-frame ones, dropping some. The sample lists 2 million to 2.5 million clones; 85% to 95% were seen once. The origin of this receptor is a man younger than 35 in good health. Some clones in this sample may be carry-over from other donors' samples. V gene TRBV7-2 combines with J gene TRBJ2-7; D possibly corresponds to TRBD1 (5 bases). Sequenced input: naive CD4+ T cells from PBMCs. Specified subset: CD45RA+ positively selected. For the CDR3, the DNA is TGTGCCAGCAGCTCCAGGGTGTCCTACGAGCAGTACTTC. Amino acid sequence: CASSSRVSYEQYF. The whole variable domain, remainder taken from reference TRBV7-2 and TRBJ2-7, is GAGVSQSPSNKVTEKGKDVELRCDPISGHTALYWYRQSLGQGLEFLIYFQGNSAPDKSGLPSDRFSAERTGGSVSTLTIQRTQQEDSAVYLCASSSRVSYEQYFGPGTRLTVT.